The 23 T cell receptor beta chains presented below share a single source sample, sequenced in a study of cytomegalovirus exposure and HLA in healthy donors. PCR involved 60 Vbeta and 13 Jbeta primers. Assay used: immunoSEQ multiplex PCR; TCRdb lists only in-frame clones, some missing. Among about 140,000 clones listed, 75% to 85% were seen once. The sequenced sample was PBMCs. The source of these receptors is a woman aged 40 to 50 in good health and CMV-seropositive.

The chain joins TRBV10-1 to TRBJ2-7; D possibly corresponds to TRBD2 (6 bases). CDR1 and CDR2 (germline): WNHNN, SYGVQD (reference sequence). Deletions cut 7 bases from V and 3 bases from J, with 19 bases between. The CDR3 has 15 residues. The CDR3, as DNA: TGCGCCAGCACCGGTGGACTACTTCGTATCTACGAGCAGTACTTC. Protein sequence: CASTGGLLRIYEQYF.

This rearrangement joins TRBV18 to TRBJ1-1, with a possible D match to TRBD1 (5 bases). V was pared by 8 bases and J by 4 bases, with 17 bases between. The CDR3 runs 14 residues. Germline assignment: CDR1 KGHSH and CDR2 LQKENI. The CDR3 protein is CASTTGGGTTEAFF. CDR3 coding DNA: TGTGCCAGCACAACCGGGGGAGGGACCACTGAAGCTTTCTTT.

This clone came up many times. As DNA, the CDR3 is TGTGCCAGCAGTTACAGGGGCAGCCTCTATGAAAAACTGTTTTTT. Translation gives CASSYRGSLYEKLFF. The chain links TRBV6-6 to TRBJ1-4, with D possibly matching TRBD1 (5 bases). This CDR3 has 15 residues. V dropped 2 bases and J dropped 6 bases, with 13 bases sitting between them. Germline values: CDR1 MNHNY, CDR2 SVGAGI (reference sequence).

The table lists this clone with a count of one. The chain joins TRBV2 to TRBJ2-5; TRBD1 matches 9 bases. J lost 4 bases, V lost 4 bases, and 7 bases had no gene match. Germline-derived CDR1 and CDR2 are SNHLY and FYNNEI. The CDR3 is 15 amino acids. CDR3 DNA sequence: TGTGCCAGCAGTGCCGGGACAGGGAGGGGAGAGACCCAGTACTTC. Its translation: CASSAGTGRGETQYF.

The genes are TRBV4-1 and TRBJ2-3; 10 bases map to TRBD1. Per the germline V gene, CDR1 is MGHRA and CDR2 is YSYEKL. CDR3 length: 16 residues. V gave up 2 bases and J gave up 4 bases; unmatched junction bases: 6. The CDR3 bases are TGCGCCAGCAGCCAACGTCGACAGGGGGCATCAGATACGCAGTATTTT. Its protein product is CASSQRRQGASDTQYF.

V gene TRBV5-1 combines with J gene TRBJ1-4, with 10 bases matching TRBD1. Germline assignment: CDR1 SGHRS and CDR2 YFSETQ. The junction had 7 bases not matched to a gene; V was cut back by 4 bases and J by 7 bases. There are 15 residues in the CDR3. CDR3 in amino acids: CASSTIGQGGEKLFF. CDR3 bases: TGCGCCAGCAGCACGATCGGACAGGGGGGTGAAAAACTGTTTTTT.

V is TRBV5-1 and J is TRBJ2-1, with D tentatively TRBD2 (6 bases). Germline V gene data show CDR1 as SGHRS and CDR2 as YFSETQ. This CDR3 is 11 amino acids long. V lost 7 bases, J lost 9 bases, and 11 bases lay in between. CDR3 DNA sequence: TGCGCCAGCTCGAGGGAGGTTGAGCAGTTCTTC. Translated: CASSREVEQFF.

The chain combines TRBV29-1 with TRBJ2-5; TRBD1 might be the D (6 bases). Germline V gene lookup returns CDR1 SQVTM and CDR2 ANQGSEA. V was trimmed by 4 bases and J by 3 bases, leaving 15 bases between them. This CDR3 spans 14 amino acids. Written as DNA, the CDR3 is TGCAGCGTTGGGGTCCGGACAGCCAAAGAGACCCAGTACTTC. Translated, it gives CSVGVRTAKETQYF.

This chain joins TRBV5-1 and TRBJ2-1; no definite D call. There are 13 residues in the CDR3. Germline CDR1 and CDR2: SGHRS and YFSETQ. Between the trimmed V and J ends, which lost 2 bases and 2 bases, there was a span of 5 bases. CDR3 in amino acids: CASSFGTYNEQFF. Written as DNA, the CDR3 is TGCGCCAGCAGCTTTGGCACCTACAATGAGCAGTTCTTC.

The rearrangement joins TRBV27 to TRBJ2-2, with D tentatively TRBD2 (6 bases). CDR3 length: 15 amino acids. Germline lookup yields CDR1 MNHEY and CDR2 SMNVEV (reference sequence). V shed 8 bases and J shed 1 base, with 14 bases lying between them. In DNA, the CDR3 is TGTGCCAGCGGGACTTGGAAGGAGAACACCGGGGAGCTGTTTTTT. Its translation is CASGTWKENTGELFF.

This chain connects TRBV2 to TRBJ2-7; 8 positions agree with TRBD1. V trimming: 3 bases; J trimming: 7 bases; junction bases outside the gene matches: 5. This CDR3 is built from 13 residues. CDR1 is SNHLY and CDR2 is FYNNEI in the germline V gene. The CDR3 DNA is TGTGCCAGCAGTGAGCCGACAGGGGTAGAGCAGTACTTC. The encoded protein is CASSEPTGVEQYF.

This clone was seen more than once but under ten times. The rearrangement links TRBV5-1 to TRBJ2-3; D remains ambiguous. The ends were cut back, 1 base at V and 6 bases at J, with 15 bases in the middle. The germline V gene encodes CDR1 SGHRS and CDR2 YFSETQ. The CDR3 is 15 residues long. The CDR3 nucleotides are TGCGCCAGCAGCTTGACAACATCCGAGCGCGATACGCAGTATTTT. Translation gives CASSLTTSERDTQYF.

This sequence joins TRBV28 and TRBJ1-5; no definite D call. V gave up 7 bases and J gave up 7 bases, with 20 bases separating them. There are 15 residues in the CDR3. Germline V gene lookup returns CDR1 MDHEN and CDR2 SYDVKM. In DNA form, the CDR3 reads TGTGCCAGCATTACGAAGTTCAGTATGAAACAGCCCCAGCATTTT. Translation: CASITKFSMKQPQHF. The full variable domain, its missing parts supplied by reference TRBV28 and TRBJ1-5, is DVKVTQSSRYLVKRTGEKVFLECVQDMDHENMFWYRQDPGLGLRLIYFSYDVKMKEKGDIPEGYSVSREKKERFSLILESASTNQTSMYLCASITKFSMKQPQHFGDGTRLSIL.

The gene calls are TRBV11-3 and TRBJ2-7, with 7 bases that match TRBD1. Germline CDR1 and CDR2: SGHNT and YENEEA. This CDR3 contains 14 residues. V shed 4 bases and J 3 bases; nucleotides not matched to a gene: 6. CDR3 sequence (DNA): TGTGCCAGCAGCTCCCGAGACAGGGTCTACGAGCAGTACTTC. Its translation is CASSSRDRVYEQYF.

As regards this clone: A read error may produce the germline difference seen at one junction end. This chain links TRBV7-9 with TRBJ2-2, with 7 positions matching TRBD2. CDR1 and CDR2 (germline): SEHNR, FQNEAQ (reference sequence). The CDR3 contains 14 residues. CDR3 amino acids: CSSSFWEGPGELFF. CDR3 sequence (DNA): TGTTCCAGCAGCTTCTGGGAGGGCCCCGGGGAGCTGTTTTTT.

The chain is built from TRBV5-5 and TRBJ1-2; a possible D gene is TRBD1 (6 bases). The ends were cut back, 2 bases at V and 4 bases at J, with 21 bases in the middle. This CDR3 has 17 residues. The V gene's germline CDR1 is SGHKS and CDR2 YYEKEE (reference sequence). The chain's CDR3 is CASSFPAGGGGSYGYTF. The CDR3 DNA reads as TGTGCCAGCAGCTTCCCGGCCGGTGGGGGCGGAAGCTATGGCTACACCTTC.

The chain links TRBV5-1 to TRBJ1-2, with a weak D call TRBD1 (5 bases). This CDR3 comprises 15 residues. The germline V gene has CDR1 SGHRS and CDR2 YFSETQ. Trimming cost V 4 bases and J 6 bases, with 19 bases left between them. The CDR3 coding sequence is TGCGCCAGCAGCGTAACCCCAGGGACTCCCAATGGCTACACCTTC. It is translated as CASSVTPGTPNGYTF.

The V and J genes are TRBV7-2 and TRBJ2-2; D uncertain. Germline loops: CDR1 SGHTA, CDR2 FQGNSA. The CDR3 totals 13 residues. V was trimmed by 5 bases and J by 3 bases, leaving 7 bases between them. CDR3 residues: CASSPQDTGELFF. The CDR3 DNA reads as TGTGCCAGCAGCCCCCAGGACACCGGGGAGCTGTTTTTT.

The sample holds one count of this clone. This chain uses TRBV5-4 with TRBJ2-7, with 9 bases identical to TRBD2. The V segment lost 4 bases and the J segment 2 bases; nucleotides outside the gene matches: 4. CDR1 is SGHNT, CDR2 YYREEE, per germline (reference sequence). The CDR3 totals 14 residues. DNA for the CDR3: TGTGCCAGCAGCAAGGGACTAGCTACCTACGAGCAGTACTTC. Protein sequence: CASSKGLATYEQYF.

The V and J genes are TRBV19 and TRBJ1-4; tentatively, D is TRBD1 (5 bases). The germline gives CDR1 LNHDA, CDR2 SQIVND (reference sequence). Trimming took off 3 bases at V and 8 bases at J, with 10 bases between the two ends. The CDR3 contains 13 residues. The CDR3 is CASSIARAEKLFF. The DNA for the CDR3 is TGTGCCAGTAGTATCGCCAGGGCCGAAAAACTGTTTTTT.

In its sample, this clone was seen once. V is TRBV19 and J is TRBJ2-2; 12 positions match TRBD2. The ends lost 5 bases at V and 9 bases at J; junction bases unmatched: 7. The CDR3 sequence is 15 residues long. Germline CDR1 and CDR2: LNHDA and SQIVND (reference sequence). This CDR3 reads CASSPRTSGKWELFF. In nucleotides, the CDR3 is TGTGCCAGTAGTCCTCGGACTAGCGGGAAATGGGAGCTGTTTTTT.

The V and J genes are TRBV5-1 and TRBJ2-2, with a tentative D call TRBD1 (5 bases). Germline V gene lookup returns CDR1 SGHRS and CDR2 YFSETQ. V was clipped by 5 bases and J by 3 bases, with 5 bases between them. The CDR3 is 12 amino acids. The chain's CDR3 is CASRTDTGELFF. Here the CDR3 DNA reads TGCGCCAGCAGGACAGACACCGGGGAGCTGTTTTTT.

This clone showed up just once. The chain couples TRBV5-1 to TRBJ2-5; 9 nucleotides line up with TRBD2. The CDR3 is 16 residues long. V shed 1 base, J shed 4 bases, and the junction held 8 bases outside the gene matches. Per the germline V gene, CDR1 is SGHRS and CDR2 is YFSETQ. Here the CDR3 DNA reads TGCGCCAGCAGCTTGACGGCGGGAGGGCCTGGAGAGACCCAGTACTTC. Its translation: CASSLTAGGPGETQYF.